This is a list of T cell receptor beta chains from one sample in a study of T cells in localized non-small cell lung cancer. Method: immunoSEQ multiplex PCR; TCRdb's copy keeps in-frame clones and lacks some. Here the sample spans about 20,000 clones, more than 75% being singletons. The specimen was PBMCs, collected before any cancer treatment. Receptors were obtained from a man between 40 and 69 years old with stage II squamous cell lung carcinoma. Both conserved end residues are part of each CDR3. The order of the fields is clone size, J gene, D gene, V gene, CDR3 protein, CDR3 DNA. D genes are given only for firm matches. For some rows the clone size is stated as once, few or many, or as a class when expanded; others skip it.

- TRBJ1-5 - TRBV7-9 CASSLDASNQPQHF TGTGCCAGCAGCTTAGACGCTAGCAATCAGCCCCAGCATTTT
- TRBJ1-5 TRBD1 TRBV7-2 CASSFGTGRVNQPQHF TGTGCCAGCAGCTTCGGGACAGGTCGAGTCAATCAGCCCCAGCATTTT
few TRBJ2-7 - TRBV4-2 CASSPTPGYEQYF TGTGCCAGCAGTCCTACGCCGGGGTACGAGCAGTACTTC
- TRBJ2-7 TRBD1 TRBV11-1 CASSERTGGFEQYF TGTGCCAGCAGCGAACGGACAGGGGGATTCGAGCAGTACTTC
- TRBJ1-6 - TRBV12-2 CASRLIGRGF TGTGCAAGTCGCTTAATCGGCAGGGGGTTT
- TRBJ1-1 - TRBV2 CASSEGDSPNTEAFF TGTGCCAGCAGTGAAGGCGACAGCCCAAACACTGAAGCTTTCTTT
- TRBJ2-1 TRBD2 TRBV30 CARGSSGRSEQFF TGTGCCAGAGGCTCTAGCGGGAGGAGCGAGCAGTTCTTC
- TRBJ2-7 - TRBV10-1 CAGRGYEQYF TGCGCCGGAAGGGGATACGAGCAGTACTTC
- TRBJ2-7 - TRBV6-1 CASISQAGYEQYF TGTGCCAGCATCTCACAGGCGGGCTACGAGCAGTACTTC
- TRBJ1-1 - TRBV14 CASSHLSSTVEAFF TGTGCCAGCAGTCACCTTTCGTCGACAGTTGAAGCTTTCTTT
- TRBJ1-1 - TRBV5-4 CASSNQGGTGGFF TGTGCCAGCAGCAACCAGGGCGGGACGGGGGGTTTCTTT
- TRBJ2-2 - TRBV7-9 CASSPVGSAGELFF TGTGCCAGCAGCCCTGTGGGGTCCGCCGGGGAGCTGTTTTTT
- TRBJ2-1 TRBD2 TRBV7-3 CASPYRGASGPNEQFF TGTGCCAGCCCCTATCGAGGGGCTAGCGGGCCCAATGAGCAGTTCTTC
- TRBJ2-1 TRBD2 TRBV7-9 CASSLSHLAEPLGHEQFF TGTGCCAGCAGCTTATCCCACCTAGCGGAACCCCTGGGTCATGAGCAGTTCTTC
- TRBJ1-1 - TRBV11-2 CASSTLGGMNTEAFF TGTGCCAGCAGCACCCTAGGCGGTATGAACACTGAAGCTTTCTTT
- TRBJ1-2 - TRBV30 CAWSALLSEAHGYTF TGTGCCTGGAGTGCCTTGTTAAGTGAGGCCCATGGCTACACCTTC
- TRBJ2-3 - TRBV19 CASNMGGYTDTQYF TGTGCCAGTAATATGGGCGGCTACACAGATACGCAGTATTTT
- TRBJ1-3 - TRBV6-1 CASSESGNTIYF TGTGCCAGCAGTGAAAGTGGAAACACCATATATTTT
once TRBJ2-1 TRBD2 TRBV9 CASSVGASGLAEQFF TGTGCCAGCAGCGTAGGGGCTAGCGGCTTAGCGGAGCAGTTCTTC
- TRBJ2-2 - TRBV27 CASSLGSNTGELFF TGTGCCAGCAGTTTAGGCTCTAACACCGGGGAGCTGTTTTTT
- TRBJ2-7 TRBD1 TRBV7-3 CASSTGTEGYEQYF TGTGCCAGCAGCACCGGGACAGAAGGCTACGAGCAGTACTTC
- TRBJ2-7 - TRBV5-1 CASSPQDSYEQYF TGCGCCAGCAGCCCACAGGACTCCTACGAGCAGTACTTC
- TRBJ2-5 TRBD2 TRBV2 CASIVAGGLGETQYF TGTGCCAGCATTGTAGCGGGGGGGCTGGGGGAGACCCAGTACTTC
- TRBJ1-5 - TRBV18 CASSGWGDQPQHF TGTGCCAGCTCGGGTTGGGGGGATCAGCCCCAGCATTTT
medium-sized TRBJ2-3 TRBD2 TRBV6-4 CASSGAGGTDTQYF TGTGCCAGCAGTGGAGCGGGGGGCACAGATACGCAGTATTTT
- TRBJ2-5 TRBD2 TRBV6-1 CASRILAGGGETQYF TGTGCCAGCAGAATACTAGCGGGGGGTGGAGAGACCCAGTACTTC
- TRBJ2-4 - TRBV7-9 CASSPREGTKNIQYF TGTGCCAGCAGCCCCCGCGAGGGGACCAAAAACATTCAGTACTTC
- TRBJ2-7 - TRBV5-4 CASSYGTLSSYEQYF TGTGCCAGCAGTTACGGGACGTTGAGCTCCTACGAGCAGTACTTC
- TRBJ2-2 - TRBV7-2 CASSLAVQGTGELFF TGTGCCAGCAGCTTAGCAGTACAGGGCACCGGGGAGCTGTTTTTT
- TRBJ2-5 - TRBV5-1 CASSLVRAGVETQYF TGCGCCAGCAGCTTGGTGCGGGCAGGGGTAGAGACCCAGTACTTC
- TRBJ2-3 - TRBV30 CAWSRRDTQYF TGTGCCTGGAGTAGAAGAGATACGCAGTATTTT
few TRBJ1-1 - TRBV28 CASSPPGQNTEAFF TGTGCCAGCAGTCCTCCGGGACAGAACACTGAAGCTTTCTTT
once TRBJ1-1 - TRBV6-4 CASSDSAGVNTEAFF TGTGCCAGCAGTGACTCCGCAGGGGTGAACACTGAAGCTTTCTTT
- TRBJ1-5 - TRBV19 CASSIQGSQPQHF TGTGCCAGTAGTATACAGGGATCTCAGCCCCAGCATTTT
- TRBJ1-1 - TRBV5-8 CASSLGTFGNTEAFF TGTGCCAGCAGCTTGGGGACCTTCGGGAACACTGAAGCTTTCTTT
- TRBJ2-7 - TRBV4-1 CASSQERDSYEQYF TGCGCCAGCAGCCAAGAGAGGGACTCCTACGAGCAGTACTTC
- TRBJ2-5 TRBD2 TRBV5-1 CASSLLTSGGRETQYF TGCGCCAGCAGCTTGCTGACTAGCGGGGGGCGAGAGACCCAGTACTTC
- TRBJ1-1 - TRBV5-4 CASSVGNTEAFF TGTGCCAGCAGCGTTGGTAACACTGAAGCTTTCTTT
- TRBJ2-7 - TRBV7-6 CASSLGAGVYGQYF TGTGCCTCAAGCTTAGGGGCTGGTGTTTACGGGCAGTACTTC
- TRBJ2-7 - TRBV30 CAWSPDRSYEQYF TGTGCCTGGAGTCCAGATCGATCCTACGAGCAGTACTTC
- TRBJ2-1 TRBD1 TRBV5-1 CASSTGGTGIDEQFF TGCGCCAGCAGCACTGGAGGGACAGGGATCGATGAGCAGTTCTTC
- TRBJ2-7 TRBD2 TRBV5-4 CASSYGTSGYEQYF TGTGCCAGCAGCTACGGGACTAGCGGCTACGAGCAGTACTTC
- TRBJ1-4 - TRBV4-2 CASSPSGQTNEKLFF TGTGCCAGCAGCCCCTCCGGACAGACTAATGAAAAACTGTTTTTT
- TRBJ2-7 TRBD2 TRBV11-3 CASRGGASGRRDEQYF TGTGCCAGCAGGGGTGGGGCTAGCGGGAGAAGAGACGAGCAGTACTTC
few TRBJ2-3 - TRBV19 CASSIAQTGEHTQYF TGTGCCAGTAGTATAGCGCAGACTGGGGAACATACGCAGTATTTT
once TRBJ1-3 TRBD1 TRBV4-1 CASSQVFVVQGNSGNTIYF TGCGCCAGCAGCCAAGTTTTCGTCGTACAGGGGAACTCTGGAAACACCATATATTTT